This TCR beta chain came from a study of blood T cells in healthy people across ages. The extraction recovered at least 5.5 micrograms of total RNA per sample. Many counts were recorded for this clonotype. What it binds is unknown. The CDR3 has 17 amino acids. V shed 2 bases and J shed 0 bases, with 16 bases lying between them. In germline, CDR1 is SGHVS, CDR2 FQNEAQ. General study results and limits: Estimates of total diversity, which came from one million sequenced T cells, were considered to be underestimates.

Next came a second PCR, run for about 6 to 11 cycles, which used a sample-barcoded 5' primer along with a J-beta primer mix. Researchers report that each sample yielded at least 2.5 million CDR3-containing paired-end reads. TCRdb re-called the 5' RACE reads with MiXCR, one entry per CDR3 protein. Of approximately 810,000 distinct CDR3 sequences listed, 25% to 30% were seen once; the top ten hold around 16%. The genes are TRBV7-8 and TRBJ1-2; D not resolved. Sequenced input: blood. The TCR sequence derives from a woman at least 80 years old in good health. The CDR3, as DNA: TGTGCCAGCAGCTTAACGGACGCCCGGGCTGCTAACTATGGCTACACCTTC. Protein product: CASSLTDARAANYGYTF.